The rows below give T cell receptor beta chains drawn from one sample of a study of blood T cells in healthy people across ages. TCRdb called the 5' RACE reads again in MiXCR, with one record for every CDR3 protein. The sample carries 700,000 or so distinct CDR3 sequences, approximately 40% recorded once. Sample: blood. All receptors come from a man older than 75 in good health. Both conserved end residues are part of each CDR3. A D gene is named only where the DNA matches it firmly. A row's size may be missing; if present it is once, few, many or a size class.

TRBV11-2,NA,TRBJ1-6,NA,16,TGTGCCAGCAGCTCGACCGGGACACGGATTAATTCACCCCTCCACTTT,CASSSTGTRINSPLHF
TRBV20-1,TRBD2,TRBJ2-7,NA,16,TGCAGTGCTAGAGGCCGCAGACTAGCGGGAGTGCGCGAGCAGTACTTC,CSARGRRLAGVREQYF
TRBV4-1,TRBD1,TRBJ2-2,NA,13,TGCGCCAGCAGCCACACAGGGGGGGGGGAGCTGTTTTTT,CASSHTGGGELFF
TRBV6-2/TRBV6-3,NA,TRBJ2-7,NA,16,TGTGCCAGCAGTAGCCCCCTCCGGACCGACTCCCACGAGCAGTACTTC,CASSSPLRTDSHEQYF
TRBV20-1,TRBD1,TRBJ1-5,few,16,TGCAGTGCAGGGACAGGAACTTCGCGGGGCAATCAGCCCCAGCATTTT,CSAGTGTSRGNQPQHF
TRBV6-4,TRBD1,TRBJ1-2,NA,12,TGTGCCAGCAGTCCCGGACAGGGGAGCTACACCTTC,CASSPGQGSYTF
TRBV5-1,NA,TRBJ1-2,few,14,TGCGCCAGCAGCGACACAGGATCCGATTATGGCTACACCTTC,CASSDTGSDYGYTF
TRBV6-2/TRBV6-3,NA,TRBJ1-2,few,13,TGTGCCAGCCTTAGACAGGCGGGCTATGGCTACACCTTC,CASLRQAGYGYTF
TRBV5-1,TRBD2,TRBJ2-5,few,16,TGCGCCAGCAGCAGGACTAGCGGGGGTTCCCAAGAGACCCAGTACTTC,CASSRTSGGSQETQYF
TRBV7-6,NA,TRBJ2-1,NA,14,TGTGCCAGCAGCTTAGTCTCCAGGGGAGCTGAGCAGTTCTTC,CASSLVSRGAEQFF
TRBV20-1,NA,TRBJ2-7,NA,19,TGCAGTGCTAGAGATTCCCTCCAACCGGGGACTCAAATATTCTACGAGCAGTACTTC,CSARDSLQPGTQIFYEQYF
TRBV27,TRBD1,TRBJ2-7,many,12,TGTGCCAGCAGTTACAACAGGGGTGAGCAGTACTTC,CASSYNRGEQYF
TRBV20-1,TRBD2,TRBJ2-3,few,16,TGCAGTGCTATCCTTTCTAGCGGGAGTTATGAAGATACGCAGTATTTT,CSAILSSGSYEDTQYF
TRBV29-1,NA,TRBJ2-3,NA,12,TGCAGCGTTTTCGGGGCCGCAGATACGCAGTATTTT,CSVFGAADTQYF
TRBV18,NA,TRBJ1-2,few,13,TGTGCCAGCTCAACCGGGACACGATATGGCTACACCTTC,CASSTGTRYGYTF
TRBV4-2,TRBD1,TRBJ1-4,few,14,TGTGCCAGCAGCCAAGCCAGGGGGCTTGAAAAACTGTTTTTT,CASSQARGLEKLFF
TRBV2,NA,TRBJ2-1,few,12,TGTGCCAGCAGTCAAGCCCTCAAAGGGCAGTTCTTC,CASSQALKGQFF
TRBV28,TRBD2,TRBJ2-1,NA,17,TGTGCCAGCAGTTCACAACCCACTAGCGGGTTCTACAATGAGCAGTTCTTC,CASSSQPTSGFYNEQFF
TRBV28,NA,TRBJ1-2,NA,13,TGTGCCAGCCGTGAGCCAAAGGTTGGTGGCTACACCTTC,CASREPKVGGYTF
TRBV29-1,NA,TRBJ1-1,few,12,TGCAGCGTTGAACATGGGGTGTCGGAAGCTTTCTTT,CSVEHGVSEAFF
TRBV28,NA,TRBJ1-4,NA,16,TGTGCCAGCAGTCCCCTCGGACAGCCTTATGGTGAAAAACTGTTTTTT,CASSPLGQPYGEKLFF
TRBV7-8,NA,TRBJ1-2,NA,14,TGTGCCAGCAGCTTAGTTAACACCAACTATGGCTACACCTTC,CASSLVNTNYGYTF
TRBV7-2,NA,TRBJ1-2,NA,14,TGTGCCAGCTCTCTCCAGCCTAAAAGCTATGGCTACACCTTC,CASSLQPKSYGYTF
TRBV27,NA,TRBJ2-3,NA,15,TGTGCCAGCAGTTTGATAGCGGTAGGAGCAGATACGCAGTATTTT,CASSLIAVGADTQYF
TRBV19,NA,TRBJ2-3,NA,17,TGTGCCAGTAGTCAATGGGGCTGGACGGCAAGCACAGATACGCAGTATTTT,CASSQWGWTASTDTQYF
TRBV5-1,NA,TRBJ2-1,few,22,TGCGCCAGCAGCCAACCTTGGACAGGGAGATTATCCGGGACTACTACCTACAATGAGCAGTTCTTC,CASSQPWTGRLSGTTTYNEQFF
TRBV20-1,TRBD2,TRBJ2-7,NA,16,TGCAGTGCTAGGGGGACTAGCGGGAGGGGTCAGGACGAGCAGTACTTC,CSARGTSGRGQDEQYF
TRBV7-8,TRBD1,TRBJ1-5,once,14,TGTGCCAGCACCCGGGACAGGGAACATCAGCCCCAGCATTTT,CASTRDREHQPQHF
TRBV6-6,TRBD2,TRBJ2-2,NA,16,TGTGCCAGCAGTTACCCGACTAGCGGGTTAGCCGGGGAGCTGTTTTTT,CASSYPTSGLAGELFF
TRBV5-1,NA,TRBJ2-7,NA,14,TGCGCCAGCAGCGTCGCAGGGGGGAACTACGAGCAGTACTTC,CASSVAGGNYEQYF
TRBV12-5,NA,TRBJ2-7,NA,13,TGTGCTAGTGGTTTGGGCACAGGGTGCGAGCAGTACTTC,CASGLGTGCEQYF
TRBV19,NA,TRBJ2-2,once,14,TGTGCCAGTAGTAATACGGGGTCCACCGGGGAGCTGTTTTTT,CASSNTGSTGELFF
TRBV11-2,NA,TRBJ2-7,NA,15,TGTGCCAGCAGCTCGCAGGGAGGGGGCGAAAACGAGCAGTACTTC,CASSSQGGGENEQYF
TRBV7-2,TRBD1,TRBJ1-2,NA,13,TGTGCCAGCAGCGCGCGACAGGGACAGGGCTACACCTTC,CASSARQGQGYTF
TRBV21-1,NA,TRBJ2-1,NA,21,TGTGCCAGCAGCAAATGGGGGGACAGGGGCGGGAGCGGGAGTTCTTACAATGAGCAGTTCTTC,CASSKWGDRGGSGSSYNEQFF
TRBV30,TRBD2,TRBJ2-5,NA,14,TGTGCCTGGAGTAACTTGGGACTAGGGGAGACCCAGTACTTC,CAWSNLGLGETQYF
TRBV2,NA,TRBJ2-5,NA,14,TGTGCCAGCAGTCCCGGGGGGCGCGGAGAGACCCAGTACTTC,CASSPGGRGETQYF
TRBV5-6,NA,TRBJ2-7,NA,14,TGTGCCAGCAGCGTTCCACCGAAGAGGTACGAGCAGTACTTC,CASSVPPKRYEQYF
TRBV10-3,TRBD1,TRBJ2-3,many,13,TGTGCCATCAGTCAAATGACAGGGGATACGCAGTATTTT,CAISQMTGDTQYF
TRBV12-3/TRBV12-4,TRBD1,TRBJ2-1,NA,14,TGTGCCAGCAGTGTAGCCCTAGGACAGGGTGAGCAGTTCTTC,CASSVALGQGEQFF
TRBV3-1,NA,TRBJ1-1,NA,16,TGTGCCAGCAGCCAAGTTATCGTCAGTGGGCACACTGAAGCTTTCTTT,CASSQVIVSGHTEAFF
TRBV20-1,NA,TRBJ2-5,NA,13,TGCAGTGCTAGTAGCTGGGGGGCTAAGACCCAGTACTTC,CSASSWGAKTQYF
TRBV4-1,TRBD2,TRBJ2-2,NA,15,TGCGCCAGCAGGTCGAGCGGGGCGAACACCGGGGAGCTGTTTTTT,CASRSSGANTGELFF
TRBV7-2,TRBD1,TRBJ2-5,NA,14,TGTGCCAGCAGCTCACAGGGGGCGGGAGAGACCCAGTACTTC,CASSSQGAGETQYF
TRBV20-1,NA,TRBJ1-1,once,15,TGCAGTGCTAGGTCGATGGTACAAGGGAACACTGAAGCTTTCTTT,CSARSMVQGNTEAFF
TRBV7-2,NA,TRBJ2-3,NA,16,TGTGCCAGCAGCTCCCCCTTGGGGTCGAGCACAGATACGCAGTATTTT,CASSSPLGSSTDTQYF
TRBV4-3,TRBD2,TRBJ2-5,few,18,TGCGCCAGCAGCCAAAGCTATGCGGGGGGCCGTATGCAAGAGACCCAGTACTTC,CASSQSYAGGRMQETQYF
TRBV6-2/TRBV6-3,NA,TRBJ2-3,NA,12,TGTGCCAGCAGTTACGAGGTAGATACGCAGTATTTT,CASSYEVDTQYF
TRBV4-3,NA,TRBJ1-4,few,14,TGCGCCAGCAGCCAAGGGGACATGTATGAAAAACTGTTTTTT,CASSQGDMYEKLFF
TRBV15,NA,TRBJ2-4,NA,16,TGTGCCACCAGCAGAGATGGTTTAGTGGCCAAAAACATTCAGTACTTC,CATSRDGLVAKNIQYF